This entry concerns a single T cell receptor beta chain. Its target is not known. V was pared by 5 bases and J by 4 bases, with 16 bases between. The V gene's germline CDR1 is SNHLY and CDR2 FYNNEI. The CDR3 is 15 amino acids. Following RNA extraction, reverse transcription yielded cDNA that acted as the sequencing template. The assay was immunoSEQ multiplex PCR, and TCRdb's table has in-frame clones only and misses some. The sample lists around 82,000 clones, roughly 51% occurring once. This record comes from a study of CD8+ T cells in alopecia areata. Study-wide findings and caveats: It was less clear whether patients shared TCRs than it was in mice, possibly because of HLA. Clonality was higher in lesional than normal scalp, especially in alopecia totalis/universalis.

As part of sample collection, lesional scalp punch biopsies and peripheral blood were taken from alopecia areata patients. PBMCs provided sorted CD4+ and CD8+ T cells. The sequence derives from a human donor with alopecia areata. V gene TRBV2 combines with J gene TRBJ2-3; no firm D call. Sequencing was carried out using NKG2D-high CD8+ T cells sorted from blood. The CDR3 bases are TGTGCCAGCAGTCCTACAAACAACTGGGCAGATACGCAGTATTTT. Translating gives CASSPTNNWADTQYF. The full variable domain, in which reference TRBV2 and TRBJ2-3 provide the parts outside the CDR3, is EPEVTQTPSHQVTQMGQEVILRCVPISNHLYFYWYRQILGQKVEFLVSFYNNEISEKSEIFDDQFSVERPDGSNFTLKIRSTKLEDSAMYFCASSPTNNWADTQYFGPGTRLTVL.